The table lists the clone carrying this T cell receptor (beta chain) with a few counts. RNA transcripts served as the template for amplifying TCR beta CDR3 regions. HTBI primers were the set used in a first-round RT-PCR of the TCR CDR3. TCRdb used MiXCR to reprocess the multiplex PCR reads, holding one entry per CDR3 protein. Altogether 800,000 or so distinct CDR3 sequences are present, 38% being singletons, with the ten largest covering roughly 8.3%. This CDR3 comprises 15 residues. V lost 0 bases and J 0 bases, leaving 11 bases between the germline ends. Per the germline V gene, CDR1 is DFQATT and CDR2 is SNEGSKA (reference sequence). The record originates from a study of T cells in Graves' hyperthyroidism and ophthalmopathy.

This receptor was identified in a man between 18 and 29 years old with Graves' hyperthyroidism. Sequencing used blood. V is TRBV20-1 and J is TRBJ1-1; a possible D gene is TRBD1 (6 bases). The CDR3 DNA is TGCAGTGCTAGAGATCAGGGGTCTTTGAACACTGAAGCTTTCTTT. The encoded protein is CSARDQGSLNTEAFF.